This TCR beta chain was obtained from a study of beta chain features in type 1 diabetes. General study findings and limits: Significant though moderate, a shortening of TCRB CDR3s appeared in all four CD4+ subsets of Type 1 diabetes patients. In these data, an HLA type influence on TCRB rearrangement remained unresolved.

Each sorted population was over 95% pure. In this sample, this clone turned up a few times. The antigen is not known. Reverse transcription of all isolated RNA meant that expressed TCRB transcripts were sequenced. Reads from naive, central memory and regulatory T cell samples averaged about 3.3 million. TCRdb keeps only in-frame clones here, not all; method: immunoSEQ multiplex PCR. Of about 240,000 clones in the sample, approximately 15% were seen once. Germline V gene sequence: CDR1 MNHEY, CDR2 SMNVEV (reference sequence). This CDR3 comprises 16 residues. V lost 7 bases and J lost 2; bases outside the gene matches: 9.

The TCR comes from a man aged 25 to 40 with type 1 diabetes. This chain uses TRBV27 with TRBJ1-1; 11 bases align to TRBD1. The sequenced material came from naive CD4+ T cells from blood. The chain's CDR3 is CASIRTGGWGNTEAFF. DNA of the CDR3: TGTGCCAGCATCCGGACAGGGGGCTGGGGAAACACTGAAGCTTTCTTT.